The sequence of this TCR beta chain was determined in a study of CD8 T cell repertoires and HIV-1 epitope variants. Study summary: T cells were stimulated with Twenty-five Gag and Nef peptides separately. Findings of the study overall: Four to six clonotypes recognized Nef KF9, one HW9, none TAALDMSHF. Beta chains alone show antigen proliferation, not cytokine profile or function.

The table came from immunoSEQ multiplex PCR; TCRdb's copy has only in-frame clones and leaves some out. Altogether about 90,000 clones are present, just under 75% being singletons, with the ten largest covering 20% to 30%. Points on this clone: Its matching antigen is unknown.

The CDR3 sequence is 14 residues long. Germline CDR1 MNHEY, CDR2 SMNVEV (reference sequence). The V end lost 2 bases, the J end lost 1 base, and 9 bases lay between the germline ends. The sequence came from a male donor with HIV. The genes are TRBV27 and TRBJ2-7; D might be TRBD1 (5 bases). The sequencing input was uncultured baseline CD8+ T cells from peripheral blood mononuclear cells (PBMCs). CDR3 sequence (DNA): TGTGCCAGCAGTTTAGACAGCCTTTCCTACGAGCAGTACTTC. Encoded protein: CASSLDSLSYEQYF.